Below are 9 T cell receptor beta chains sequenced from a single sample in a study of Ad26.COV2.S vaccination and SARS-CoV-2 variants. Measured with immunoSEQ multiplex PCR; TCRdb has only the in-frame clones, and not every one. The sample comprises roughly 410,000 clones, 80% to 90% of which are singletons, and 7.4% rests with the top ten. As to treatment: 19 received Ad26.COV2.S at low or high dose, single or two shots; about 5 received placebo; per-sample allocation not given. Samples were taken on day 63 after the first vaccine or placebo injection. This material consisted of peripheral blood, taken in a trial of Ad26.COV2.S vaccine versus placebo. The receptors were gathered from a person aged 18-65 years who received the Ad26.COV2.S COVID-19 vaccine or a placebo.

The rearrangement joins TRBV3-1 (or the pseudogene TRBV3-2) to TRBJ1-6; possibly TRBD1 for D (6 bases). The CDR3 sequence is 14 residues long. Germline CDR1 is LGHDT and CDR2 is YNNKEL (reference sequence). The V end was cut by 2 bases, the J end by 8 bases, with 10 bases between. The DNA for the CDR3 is TGTGCCAGCAGCCAAACGAGGGGGGATTCACCCCTCCACTTT. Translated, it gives CASSQTRGDSPLHF.

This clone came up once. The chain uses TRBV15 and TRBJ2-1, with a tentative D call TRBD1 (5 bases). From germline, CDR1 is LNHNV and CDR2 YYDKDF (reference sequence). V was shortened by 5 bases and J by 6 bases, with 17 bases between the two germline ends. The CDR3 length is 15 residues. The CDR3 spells CATSLSSWGGNEQFF. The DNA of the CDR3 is TGTGCCACCAGCCTTTCCAGTTGGGGCGGCAATGAGCAGTTCTTC. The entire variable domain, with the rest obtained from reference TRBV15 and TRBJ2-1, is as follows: DAMVIQNPRYQVTQFGKPVTLSCSQTLNHNVMYWYQQKSSQAPKLLFHYYDKDFNNEADTPDNFQSRRPNTSFCFLDIRSPGLGDTAMYLCATSLSSWGGNEQFFGPGTRLTVL.

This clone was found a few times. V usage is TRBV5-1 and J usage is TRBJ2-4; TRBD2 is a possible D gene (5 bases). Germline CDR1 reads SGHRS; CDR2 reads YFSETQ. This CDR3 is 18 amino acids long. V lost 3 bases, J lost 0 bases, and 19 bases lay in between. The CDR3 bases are TGCGCCAGCAGCTCCACAACCCACGGGGTACGAGCCAAAAACATTCAGTACTTC. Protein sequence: CASSSTTHGVRAKNIQYF.

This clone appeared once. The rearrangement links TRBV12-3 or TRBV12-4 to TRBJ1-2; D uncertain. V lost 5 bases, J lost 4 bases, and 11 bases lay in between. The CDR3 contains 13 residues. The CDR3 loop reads CASSISWGYGYTF. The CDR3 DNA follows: TGTGCCAGCAGTATTTCTTGGGGCTATGGCTACACCTTC.

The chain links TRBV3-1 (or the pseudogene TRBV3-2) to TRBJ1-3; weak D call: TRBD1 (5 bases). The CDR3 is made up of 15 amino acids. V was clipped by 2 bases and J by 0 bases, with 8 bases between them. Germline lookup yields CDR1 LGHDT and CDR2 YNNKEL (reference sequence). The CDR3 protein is CASSQNRFSGNTIYF. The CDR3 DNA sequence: TGTGCCAGCAGCCAAAACAGGTTCTCTGGAAACACCATATATTTT.

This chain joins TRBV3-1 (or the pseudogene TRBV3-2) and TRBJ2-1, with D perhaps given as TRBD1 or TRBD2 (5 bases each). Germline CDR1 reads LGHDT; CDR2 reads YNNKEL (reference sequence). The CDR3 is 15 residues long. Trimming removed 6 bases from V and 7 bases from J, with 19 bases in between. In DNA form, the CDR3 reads TGTGCCAGCAGGTATAACCGGGACCGCGGGAATGAGCAGTTCTTC. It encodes CASRYNRDRGNEQFF.

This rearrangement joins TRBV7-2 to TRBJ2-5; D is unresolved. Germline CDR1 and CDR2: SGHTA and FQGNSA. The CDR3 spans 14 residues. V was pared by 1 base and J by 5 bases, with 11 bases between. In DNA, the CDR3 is TGTGCCAGCAGCTTAGGGGCTCCTATGGAGACCCAGTACTTC. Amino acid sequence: CASSLGAPMETQYF.

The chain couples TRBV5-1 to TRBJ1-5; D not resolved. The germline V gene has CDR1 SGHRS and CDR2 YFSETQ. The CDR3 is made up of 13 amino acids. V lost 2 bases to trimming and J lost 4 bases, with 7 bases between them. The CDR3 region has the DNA TGCGCCAGCAGCTTTGGAGGGAATCAGCCCCAGCATTTT. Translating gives CASSFGGNQPQHF.

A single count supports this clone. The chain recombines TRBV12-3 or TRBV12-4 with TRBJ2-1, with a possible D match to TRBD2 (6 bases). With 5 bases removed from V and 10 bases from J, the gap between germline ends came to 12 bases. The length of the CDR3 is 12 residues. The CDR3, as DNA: TGTGCCAGCAGTCGGGAGTTCGCGGAGCAGTTCTTC. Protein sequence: CASSREFAEQFF.